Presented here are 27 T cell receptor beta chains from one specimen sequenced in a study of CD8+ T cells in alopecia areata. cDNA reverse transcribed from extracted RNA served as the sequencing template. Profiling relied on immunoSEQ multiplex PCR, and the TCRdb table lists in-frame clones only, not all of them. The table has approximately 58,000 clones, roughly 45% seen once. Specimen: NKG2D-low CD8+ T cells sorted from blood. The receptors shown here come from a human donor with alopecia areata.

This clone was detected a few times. The CDR3 reads CASSPSMGGNTEAFF. The CDR3 DNA follows: TGTGCCAGCAGCCCCAGCATGGGCGGGAACACTGAAGCTTTCTTT. The gene calls are TRBV7-9 and TRBJ1-1; D not certain. Germline V gene lookup returns CDR1 SEHNR and CDR2 FQNEAQ (reference sequence). CDR3 length: 15 residues. The V end lost 5 bases, the J end lost 1 base, and 14 bases lay between the germline ends.

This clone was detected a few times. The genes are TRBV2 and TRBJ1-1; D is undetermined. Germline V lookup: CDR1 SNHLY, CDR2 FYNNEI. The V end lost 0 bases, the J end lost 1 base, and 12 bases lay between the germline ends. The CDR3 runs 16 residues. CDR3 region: CASSEALGSPNTEAFF. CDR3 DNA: TGTGCCAGCAGTGAAGCGCTTGGCAGTCCGAACACTGAAGCTTTCTTT.

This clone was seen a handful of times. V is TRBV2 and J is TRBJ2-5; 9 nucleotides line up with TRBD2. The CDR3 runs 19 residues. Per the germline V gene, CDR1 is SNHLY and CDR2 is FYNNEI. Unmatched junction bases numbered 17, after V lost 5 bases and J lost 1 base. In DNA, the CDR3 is TGTGCCAGCAGTTGGACAGCCCGAGGACGAGCGGGGGGCCAAGAGACCCAGTACTTC. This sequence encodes CASSWTARGRAGGQETQYF.

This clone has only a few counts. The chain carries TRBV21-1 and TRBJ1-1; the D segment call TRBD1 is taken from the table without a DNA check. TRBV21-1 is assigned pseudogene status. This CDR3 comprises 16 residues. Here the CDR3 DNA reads TGTGCCAGCAGCAAAGAACCGGAACAGGGGAACACTGAAGCTTTCTTT. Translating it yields CASSKEPEQGNTEAFF.

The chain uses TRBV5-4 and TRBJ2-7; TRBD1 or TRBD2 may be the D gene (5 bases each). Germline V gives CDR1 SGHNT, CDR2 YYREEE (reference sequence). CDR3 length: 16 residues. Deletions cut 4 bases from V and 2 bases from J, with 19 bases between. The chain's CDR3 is CASSPEPPGLAYEQYF. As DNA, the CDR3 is TGTGCCAGCAGCCCTGAACCTCCGGGGCTCGCCTACGAGCAGTACTTC.

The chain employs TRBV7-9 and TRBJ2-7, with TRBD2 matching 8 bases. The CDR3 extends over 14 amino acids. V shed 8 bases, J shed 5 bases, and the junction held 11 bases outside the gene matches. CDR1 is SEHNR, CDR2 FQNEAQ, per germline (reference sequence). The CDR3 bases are TGTGCCAGCTCCGGGAGGGAGGACAGTCACGAGCAGTACTTC. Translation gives CASSGREDSHEQYF.

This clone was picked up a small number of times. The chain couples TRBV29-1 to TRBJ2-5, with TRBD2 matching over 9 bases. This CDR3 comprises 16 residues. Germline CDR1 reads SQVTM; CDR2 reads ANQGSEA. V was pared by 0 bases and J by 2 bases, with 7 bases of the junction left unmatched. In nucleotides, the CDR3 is TGCAGCGTTGAAGAATCTTTAGCGGGAGAACAAGAGACCCAGTACTTC. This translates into CSVEESLAGEQETQYF.

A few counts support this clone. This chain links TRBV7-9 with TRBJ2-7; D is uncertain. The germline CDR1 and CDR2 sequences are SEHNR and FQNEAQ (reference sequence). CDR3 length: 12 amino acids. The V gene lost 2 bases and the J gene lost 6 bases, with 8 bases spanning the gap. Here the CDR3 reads CASSLLLGEQYF. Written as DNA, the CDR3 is TGTGCCAGCAGCTTACTCTTGGGCGAGCAGTACTTC.

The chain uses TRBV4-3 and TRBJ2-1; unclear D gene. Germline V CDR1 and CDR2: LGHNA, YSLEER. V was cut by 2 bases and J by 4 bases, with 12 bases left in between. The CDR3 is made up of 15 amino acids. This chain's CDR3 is CASSQIQSLYNEQFF. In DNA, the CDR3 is TGCGCCAGCAGCCAAATTCAGAGCCTTTACAATGAGCAGTTCTTC.

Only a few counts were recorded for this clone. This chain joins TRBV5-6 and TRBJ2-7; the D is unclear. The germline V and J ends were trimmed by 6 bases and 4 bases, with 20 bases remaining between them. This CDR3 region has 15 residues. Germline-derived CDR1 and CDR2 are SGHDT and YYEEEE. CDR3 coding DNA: TGTGCCAGCACCCTCCTCCCCGACACTGTATACGAGCAGTACTTC. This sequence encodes CASTLLPDTVYEQYF.

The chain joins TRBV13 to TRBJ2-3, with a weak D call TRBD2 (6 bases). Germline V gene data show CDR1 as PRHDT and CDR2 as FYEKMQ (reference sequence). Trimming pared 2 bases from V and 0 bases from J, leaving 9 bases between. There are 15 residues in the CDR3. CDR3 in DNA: TGTGCCAGCAGCTTACGGGGGACGAGCACAGATACGCAGTATTTT. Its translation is CASSLRGTSTDTQYF.

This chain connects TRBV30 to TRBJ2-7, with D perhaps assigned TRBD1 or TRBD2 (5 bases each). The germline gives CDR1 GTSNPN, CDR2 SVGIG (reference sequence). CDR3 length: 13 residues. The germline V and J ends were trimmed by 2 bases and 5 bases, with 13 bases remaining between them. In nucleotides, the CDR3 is TGTGCCTGGAGTCATGGGGGTAGCCACGAGCAGTACTTC. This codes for CAWSHGGSHEQYF.

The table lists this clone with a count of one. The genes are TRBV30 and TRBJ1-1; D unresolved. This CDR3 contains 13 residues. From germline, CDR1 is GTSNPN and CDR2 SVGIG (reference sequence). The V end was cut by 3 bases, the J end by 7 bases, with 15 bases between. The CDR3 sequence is CAWRGTNSGEAFF. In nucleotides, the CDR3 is TGTGCCTGGAGGGGAACCAACTCGGGTGAAGCTTTCTTT. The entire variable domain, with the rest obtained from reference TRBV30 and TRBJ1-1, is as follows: SQTIHQWPATLVQPVGSPLSLECTVEGTSNPNLYWYRQAAGRGLQLLFYSVGIGQISSEVPQNLSASRPQDRQFILSSKKLLLSDSGFYLCAWRGTNSGEAFFGQGTRLTVV.

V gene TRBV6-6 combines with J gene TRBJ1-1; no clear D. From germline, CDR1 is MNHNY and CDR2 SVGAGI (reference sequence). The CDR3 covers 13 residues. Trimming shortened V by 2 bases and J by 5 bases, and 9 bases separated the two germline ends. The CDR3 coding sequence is TGTGCCAGCAGTTACAGTCAGACTACTGAAGCTTTCTTT. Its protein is CASSYSQTTEAFF.

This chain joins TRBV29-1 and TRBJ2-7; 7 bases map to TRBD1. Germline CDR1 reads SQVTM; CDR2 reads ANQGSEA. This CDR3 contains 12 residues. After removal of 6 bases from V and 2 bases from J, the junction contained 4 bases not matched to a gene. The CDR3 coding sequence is TGCAGCGTCCGCGACAGGGCCTACGAGCAGTACTTC. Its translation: CSVRDRAYEQYF.

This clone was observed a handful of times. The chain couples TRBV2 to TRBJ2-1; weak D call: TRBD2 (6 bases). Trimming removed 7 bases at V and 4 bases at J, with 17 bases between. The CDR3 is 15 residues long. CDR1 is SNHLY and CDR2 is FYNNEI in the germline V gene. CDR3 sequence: CASTPRGLRYNEQFF. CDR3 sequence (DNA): TGTGCCAGCACCCCACGGGGACTCCGTTACAATGAGCAGTTCTTC.

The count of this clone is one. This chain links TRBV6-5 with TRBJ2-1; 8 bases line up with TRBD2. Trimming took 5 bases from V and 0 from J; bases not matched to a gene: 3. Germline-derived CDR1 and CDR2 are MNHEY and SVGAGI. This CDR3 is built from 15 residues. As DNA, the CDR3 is TGTGCCAGCAGTACGAGCGGGAGCTCCTACAATGAGCAGTTCTTC. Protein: CASSTSGSSYNEQFF.

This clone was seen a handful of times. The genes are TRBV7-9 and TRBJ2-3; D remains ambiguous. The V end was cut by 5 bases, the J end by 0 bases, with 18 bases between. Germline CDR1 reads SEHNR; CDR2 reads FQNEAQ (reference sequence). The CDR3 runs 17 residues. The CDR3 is CASSGRPRGSSTDTQYF. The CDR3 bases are TGTGCCAGCAGCGGACGTCCCCGAGGTTCTAGCACAGATACGCAGTATTTT.

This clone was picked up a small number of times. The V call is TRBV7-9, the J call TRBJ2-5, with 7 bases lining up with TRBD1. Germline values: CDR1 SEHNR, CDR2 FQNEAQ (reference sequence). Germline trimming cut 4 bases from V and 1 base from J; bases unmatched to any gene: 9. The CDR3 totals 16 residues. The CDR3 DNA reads TGTGCCAGCAGCTCGTCCGGGACAGACCTCCAAGAGACCCAGTACTTC. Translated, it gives CASSSSGTDLQETQYF.

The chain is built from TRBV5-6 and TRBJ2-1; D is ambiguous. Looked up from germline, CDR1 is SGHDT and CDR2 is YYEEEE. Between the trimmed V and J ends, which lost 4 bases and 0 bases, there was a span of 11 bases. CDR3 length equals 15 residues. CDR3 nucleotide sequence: TGTGCCAGCAGCCGGACGCAAAGCTCCTACAATGAGCAGTTCTTC. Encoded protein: CASSRTQSSYNEQFF.

The CDR3 sequence is CASSSGQGNTEAFF. In DNA, the CDR3 is TGTGCCAGCAGCTCGGGACAGGGGAACACTGAAGCTTTCTTT. The chain joins TRBV7-9 to TRBJ1-1, with 9 bases identical to TRBD1. Germline V gives CDR1 SEHNR, CDR2 FQNEAQ (reference sequence). The J segment lost 1 base and the V segment lost 4 bases, leaving 1 base of the junction unmatched. CDR3 length: 14 amino acids.

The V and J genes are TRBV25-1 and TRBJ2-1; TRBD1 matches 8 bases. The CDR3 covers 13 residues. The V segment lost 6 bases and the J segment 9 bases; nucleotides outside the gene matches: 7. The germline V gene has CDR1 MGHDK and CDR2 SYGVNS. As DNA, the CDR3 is TGTGCCAGCAGGGACAGGGAGCATGGTGAGCAGTTCTTC. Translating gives CASRDREHGEQFF.

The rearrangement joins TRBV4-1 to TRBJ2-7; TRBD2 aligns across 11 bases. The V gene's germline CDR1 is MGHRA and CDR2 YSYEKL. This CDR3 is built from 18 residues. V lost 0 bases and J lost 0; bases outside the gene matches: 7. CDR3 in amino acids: CASSQDGEGLAGSYEQYF. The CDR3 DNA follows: TGCGCCAGCAGCCAAGACGGGGAAGGACTAGCGGGCTCCTACGAGCAGTACTTC.

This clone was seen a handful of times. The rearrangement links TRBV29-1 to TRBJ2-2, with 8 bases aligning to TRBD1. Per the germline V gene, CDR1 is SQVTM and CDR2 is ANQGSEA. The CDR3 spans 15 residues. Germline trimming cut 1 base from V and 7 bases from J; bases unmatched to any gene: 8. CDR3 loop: CSVEVGQGIFGELFF. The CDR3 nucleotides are TGCAGCGTTGAAGTTGGACAGGGAATATTCGGGGAGCTGTTTTTT.

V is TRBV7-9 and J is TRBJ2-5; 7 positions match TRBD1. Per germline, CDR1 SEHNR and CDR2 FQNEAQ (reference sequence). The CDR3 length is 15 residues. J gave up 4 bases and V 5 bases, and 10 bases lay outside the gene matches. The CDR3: CASSATNRGTETQYF. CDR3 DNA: TGTGCCAGCAGCGCGACAAACAGGGGCACAGAGACCCAGTACTTC. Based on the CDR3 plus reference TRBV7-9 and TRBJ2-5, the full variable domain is DTGVSQNPRHKITKRGQNVTFRCDPISEHNRLYWYRQTLGQGPEFLTYFQNEAQLEKSRLLSDRFSAERPKGSFSTLEIQRTEQGDSAMYLCASSATNRGTETQYFGPGTRLLVL.

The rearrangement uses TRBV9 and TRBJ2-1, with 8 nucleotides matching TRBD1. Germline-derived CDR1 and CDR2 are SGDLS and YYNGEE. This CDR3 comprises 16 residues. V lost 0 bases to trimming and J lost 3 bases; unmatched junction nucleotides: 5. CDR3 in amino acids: CASSVDAGGNYNEQFF. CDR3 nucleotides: TGTGCCAGCAGCGTAGATGCAGGGGGCAACTACAATGAGCAGTTCTTC.

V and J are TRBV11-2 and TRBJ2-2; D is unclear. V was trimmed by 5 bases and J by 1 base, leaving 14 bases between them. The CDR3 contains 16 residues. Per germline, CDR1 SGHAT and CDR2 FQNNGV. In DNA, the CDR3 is TGTGCCAGCAGCCTTCTCGAGCAAATGAACACCGGGGAGCTGTTTTTT. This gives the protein CASSLLEQMNTGELFF.